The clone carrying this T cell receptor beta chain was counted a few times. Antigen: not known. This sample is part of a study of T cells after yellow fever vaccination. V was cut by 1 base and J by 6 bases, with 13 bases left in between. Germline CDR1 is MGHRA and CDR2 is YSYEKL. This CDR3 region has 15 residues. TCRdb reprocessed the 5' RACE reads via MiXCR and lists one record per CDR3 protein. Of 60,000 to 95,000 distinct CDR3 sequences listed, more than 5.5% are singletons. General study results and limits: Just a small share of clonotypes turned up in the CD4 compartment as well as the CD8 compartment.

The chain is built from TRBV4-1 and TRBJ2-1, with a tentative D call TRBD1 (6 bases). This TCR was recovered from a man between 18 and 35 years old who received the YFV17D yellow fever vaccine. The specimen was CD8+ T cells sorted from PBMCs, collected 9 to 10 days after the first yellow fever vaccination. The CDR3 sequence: CASSQGRGPSNEQFF. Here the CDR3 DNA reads TGCGCCAGCAGCCAAGGCAGGGGACCTTCCAATGAGCAGTTCTTC.